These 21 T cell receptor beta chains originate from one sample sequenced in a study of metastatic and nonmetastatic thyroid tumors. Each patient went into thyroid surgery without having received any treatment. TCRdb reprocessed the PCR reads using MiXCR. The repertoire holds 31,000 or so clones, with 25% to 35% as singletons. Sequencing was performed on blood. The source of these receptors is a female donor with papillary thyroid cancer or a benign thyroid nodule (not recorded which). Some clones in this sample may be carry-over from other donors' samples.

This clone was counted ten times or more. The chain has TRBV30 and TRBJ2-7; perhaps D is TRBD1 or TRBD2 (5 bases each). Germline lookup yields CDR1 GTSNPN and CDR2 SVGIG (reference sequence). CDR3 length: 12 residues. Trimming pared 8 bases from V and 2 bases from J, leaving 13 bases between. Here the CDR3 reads CALRDGTYEQYF. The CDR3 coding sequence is TGTGCCCTCCGGGACGGGACCTACGAGCAGTACTTC.

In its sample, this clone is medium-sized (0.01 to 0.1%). As DNA, the CDR3 is TGTGCCAGCAGGATTACAGGGGACGCTGGCTACACCTTC. Residues: CASRITGDAGYTF. The rearrangement uses TRBV6-1 and TRBJ1-2, with 7 bases matching TRBD1. The trim removed 6 bases at V and 7 bases at J, leaving 8 bases unmatched. Germline CDR1 and CDR2: MNHNS and SASEGT. CDR3 length equals 13 residues.

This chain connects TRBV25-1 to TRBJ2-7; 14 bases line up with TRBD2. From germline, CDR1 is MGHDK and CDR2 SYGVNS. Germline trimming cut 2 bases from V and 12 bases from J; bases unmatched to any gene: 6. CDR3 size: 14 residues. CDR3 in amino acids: CASSERLAGGPRYF. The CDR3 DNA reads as TGTGCCAGCAGTGAACGACTAGCGGGAGGGCCACGGTACTTC.

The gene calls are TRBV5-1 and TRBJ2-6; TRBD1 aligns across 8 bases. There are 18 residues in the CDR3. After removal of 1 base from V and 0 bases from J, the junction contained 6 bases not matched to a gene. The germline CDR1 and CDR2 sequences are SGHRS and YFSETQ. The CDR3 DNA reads TGCGCCAGCAGCTTGTGGGCAGGGGGCTACTCTGGGGCCAACGTCCTGACTTTC. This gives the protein CASSLWAGGYSGANVLTF.

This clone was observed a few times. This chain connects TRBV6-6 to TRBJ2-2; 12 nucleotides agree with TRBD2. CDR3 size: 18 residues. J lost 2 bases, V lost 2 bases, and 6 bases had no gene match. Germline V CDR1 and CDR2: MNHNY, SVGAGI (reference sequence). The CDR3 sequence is CASSYTRLAGANTGELFF. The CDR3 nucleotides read TGTGCCAGCAGTTACACCCGACTAGCGGGAGCCAACACCGGGGAGCTGTTTTTT.

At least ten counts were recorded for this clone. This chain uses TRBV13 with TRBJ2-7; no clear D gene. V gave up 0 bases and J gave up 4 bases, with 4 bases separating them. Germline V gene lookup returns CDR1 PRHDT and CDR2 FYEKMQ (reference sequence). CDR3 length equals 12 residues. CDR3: CASSLGGYEQYF. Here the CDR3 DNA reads TGTGCCAGCAGCTTAGGGGGATACGAGCAGTACTTC.

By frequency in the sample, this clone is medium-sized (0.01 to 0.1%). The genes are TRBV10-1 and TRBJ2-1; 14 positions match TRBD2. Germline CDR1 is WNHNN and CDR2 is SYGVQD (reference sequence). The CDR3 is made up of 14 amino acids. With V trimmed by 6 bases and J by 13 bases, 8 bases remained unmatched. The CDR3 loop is CASSTGTSGSIQFF. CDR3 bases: TGCGCCAGCAGCACCGGGACTAGCGGGAGTATTCAGTTCTTC.

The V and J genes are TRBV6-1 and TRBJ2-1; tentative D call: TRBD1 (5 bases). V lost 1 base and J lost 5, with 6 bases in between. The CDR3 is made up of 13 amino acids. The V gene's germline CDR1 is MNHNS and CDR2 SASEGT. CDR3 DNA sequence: TGTGCCAGCAGTGAAGGACAGAACAATGAGCAGTTCTTC. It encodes CASSEGQNNEQFF.

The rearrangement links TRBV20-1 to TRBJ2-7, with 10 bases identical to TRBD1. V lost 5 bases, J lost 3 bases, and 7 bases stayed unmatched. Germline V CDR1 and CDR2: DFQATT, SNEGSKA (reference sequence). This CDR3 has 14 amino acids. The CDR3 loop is CSASGTGEGYEQYF. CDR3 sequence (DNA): TGCAGTGCTTCCGGGACAGGGGAGGGCTACGAGCAGTACTTC.

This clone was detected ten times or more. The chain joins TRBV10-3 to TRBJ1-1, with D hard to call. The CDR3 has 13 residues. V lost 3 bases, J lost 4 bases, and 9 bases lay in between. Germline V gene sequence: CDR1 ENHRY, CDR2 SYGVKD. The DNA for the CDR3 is TGTGCCATCAGTGACTCGGTCCCCACTGAAGCTTTCTTT. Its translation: CAISDSVPTEAFF.

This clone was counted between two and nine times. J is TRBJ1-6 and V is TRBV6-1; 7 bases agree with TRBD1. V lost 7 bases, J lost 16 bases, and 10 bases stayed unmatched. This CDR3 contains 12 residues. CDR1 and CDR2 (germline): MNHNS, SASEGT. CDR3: CASKPQGDILHF. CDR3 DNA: TGTGCCAGCAAACCGCAGGGGGACATACTCCACTTT.

CDR3 amino acids: CASSLGSGGKNIQYF. CDR3 DNA sequence: TGTGCCAGCAGTCTAGGGTCGGGGGGCAAAAACATTCAGTACTTC. V gene TRBV7-9 combines with J gene TRBJ2-4; 7 nucleotides line up with TRBD2. Germline V gene lookup returns CDR1 SEHNR and CDR2 FQNEAQ (reference sequence). The CDR3 is 15 amino acids. Trimming at V came to 6 bases and at J to 3 bases, leaving 8 bases not matched to a gene.

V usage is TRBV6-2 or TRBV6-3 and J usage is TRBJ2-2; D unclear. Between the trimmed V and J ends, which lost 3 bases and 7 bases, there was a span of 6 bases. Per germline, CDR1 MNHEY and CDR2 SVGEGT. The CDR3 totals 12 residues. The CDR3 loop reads CASSYTVGELFF. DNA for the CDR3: TGTGCCAGCAGTTATACCGTCGGGGAGCTGTTTTTT.

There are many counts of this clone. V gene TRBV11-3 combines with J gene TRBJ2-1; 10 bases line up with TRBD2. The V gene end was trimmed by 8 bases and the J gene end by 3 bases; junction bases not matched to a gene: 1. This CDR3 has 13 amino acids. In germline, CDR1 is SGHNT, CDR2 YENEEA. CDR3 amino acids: CASRTSGYNEQFF. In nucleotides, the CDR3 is TGTGCCAGCCGGACTAGCGGCTACAATGAGCAGTTCTTC.

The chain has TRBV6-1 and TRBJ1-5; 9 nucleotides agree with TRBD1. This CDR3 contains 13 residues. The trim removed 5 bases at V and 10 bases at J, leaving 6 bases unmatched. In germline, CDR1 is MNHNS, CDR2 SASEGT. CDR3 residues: CASSSRDREPQHF. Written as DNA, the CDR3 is TGTGCCAGCAGTTCCCGGGACAGGGAACCCCAGCATTTT.

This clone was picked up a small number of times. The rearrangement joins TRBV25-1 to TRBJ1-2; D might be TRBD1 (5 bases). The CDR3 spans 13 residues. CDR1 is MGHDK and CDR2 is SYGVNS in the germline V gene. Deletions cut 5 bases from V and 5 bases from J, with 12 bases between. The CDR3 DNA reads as TGTGCCAGCAGTCCCGGGACCAATTATGGCTACACCTTC. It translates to CASSPGTNYGYTF.

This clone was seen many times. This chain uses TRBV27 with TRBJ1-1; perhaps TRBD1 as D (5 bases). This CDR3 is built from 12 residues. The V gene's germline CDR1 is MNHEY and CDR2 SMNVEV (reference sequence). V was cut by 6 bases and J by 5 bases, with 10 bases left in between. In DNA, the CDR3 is TGTGCCAGCAGAGGGGCTGCGACTGAAGCTTTCTTT. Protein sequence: CASRGAATEAFF.

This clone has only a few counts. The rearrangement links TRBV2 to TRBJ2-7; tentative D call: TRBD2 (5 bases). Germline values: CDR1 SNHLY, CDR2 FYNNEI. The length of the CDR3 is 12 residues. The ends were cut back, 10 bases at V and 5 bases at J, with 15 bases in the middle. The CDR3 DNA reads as TGTGCCACCTCCGGAGGACCTGACGAGCAGTACTTC. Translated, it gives CATSGGPDEQYF.

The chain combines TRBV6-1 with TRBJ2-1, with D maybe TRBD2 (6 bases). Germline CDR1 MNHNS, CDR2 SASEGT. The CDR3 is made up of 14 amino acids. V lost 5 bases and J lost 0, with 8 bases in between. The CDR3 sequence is CASSLRGSYNEQFF. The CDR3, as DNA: TGTGCCAGCAGTCTGCGGGGCTCCTACAATGAGCAGTTCTTC.

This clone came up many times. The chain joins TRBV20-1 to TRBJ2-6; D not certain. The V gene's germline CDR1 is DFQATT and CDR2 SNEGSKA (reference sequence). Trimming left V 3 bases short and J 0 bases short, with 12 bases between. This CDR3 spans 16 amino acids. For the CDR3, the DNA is TGCAGTGCTAGGTTACAAGAAGACTCTGGGGCCAACGTCCTGACTTTC. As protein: CSARLQEDSGANVLTF.

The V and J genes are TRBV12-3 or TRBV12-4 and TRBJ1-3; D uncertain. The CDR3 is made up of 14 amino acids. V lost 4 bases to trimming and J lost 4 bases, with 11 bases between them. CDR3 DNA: TGTGCCAGCAGTTCCCGGGCAGCGGGAAACACCATATATTTT. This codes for CASSSRAAGNTIYF.